This passage covers 26 T cell receptor beta chains from one sample sequenced in a study of T cell responses to AZD1222 COVID-19 vaccine. Sequencing used immunoSEQ multiplex PCR; TCRdb keeps in-frame clones, though not all of them. The sample lists 130,000 or so clones; roughly 90% were seen once. The specimen was peripheral blood, collected on day 0 of AZD1222 vaccination. Receptor source: an adult in good health.

The chain links TRBV5-6 to TRBJ2-1; no clear D. Germline CDR1 is SGHDT and CDR2 is YYEEEE. The CDR3 has 14 residues. Deletions cut 2 bases from V and 2 bases from J, with 8 bases between. The CDR3: CASSFRGPYNEQFF. The CDR3 nucleotides read TGTGCCAGCAGCTTCCGTGGTCCCTACAATGAGCAGTTCTTC.

CDR3 region: CASSLGGRKLFF. The CDR3 DNA follows: TGTGCCAGCAGTTTGGGGGGGAGAAAACTGTTTTTT. The V call is TRBV12-3 or TRBV12-4, the J call TRBJ1-4, with TRBD1 as a possible D gene (5 bases). V was cut by 3 bases and J by 10 bases, with 9 bases left in between. The CDR3 is 12 amino acids.

V and J are TRBV29-1 and TRBJ1-4; a possible D gene is TRBD1 (6 bases). The V end lost 3 bases, the J end lost 11 bases, and 16 bases lay between the germline ends. CDR3 length equals 13 residues. Per the germline V gene, CDR1 is SQVTM and CDR2 is ANQGSEA. In nucleotides, the CDR3 is TGCAGCGTTGATGAACAGGCCACAGGGAAACTGTTTTTT. This encodes CSVDEQATGKLFF.

The chain has TRBV7-9 and TRBJ1-5; D is perhaps TRBD1 (5 bases). CDR1 is SEHNR, CDR2 FQNEAQ, per germline (reference sequence). V was pared by 1 base and J by 2 bases, with 9 bases between. CDR3 length: 15 amino acids. CDR3 sequence: CASSLGQMGNQPQHF. As DNA, the CDR3 is TGTGCCAGCAGCTTAGGACAGATGGGCAATCAGCCCCAGCATTTT.

The genes are TRBV12-5 and TRBJ1-6; D possibly corresponds to TRBD1 (6 bases). V was clipped by 6 bases and J by 10 bases, with 22 bases between them. The CDR3 contains 16 residues. The germline gives CDR1 LGHNT, CDR2 FRNRAP. The CDR3 nucleotides are TGTGCTAGTGGCCGGGGGGATGGGGGGCGCAGATCACCCCTCCACTTT. Translated: CASGRGDGGRRSPLHF.

The rearrangement joins TRBV19 to TRBJ2-1, with a possible D match to TRBD1 (5 bases). Germline V gene lookup returns CDR1 LNHDA and CDR2 SQIVND (reference sequence). This CDR3 is 15 amino acids long. Trimming stripped 5 bases from V and 0 bases from J, with 11 bases between. The CDR3, as DNA: TGTGCCAGTAGTTCGGCAGGGCTCTCCTACAATGAGCAGTTCTTC. Protein sequence: CASSSAGLSYNEQFF. Drawing the rest from reference TRBV19 and TRBJ2-1, the complete variable domain is DGGITQSPKYLFRKEGQNVTLSCEQNLNHDAMYWYRQDPGQGLRLIYYSQIVNDFQKGDIAEGYSVSREKKESFPLTVTSAQKNPTAFYLCASSSAGLSYNEQFFGPGTRLTVL.

The chain recombines TRBV5-4 with TRBJ1-2; the D is unclear. V shed 1 base and J shed 4 bases, with 14 bases lying between them. The CDR3 contains 15 residues. CDR1 is SGHNT, CDR2 YYREEE, per germline (reference sequence). The CDR3 DNA follows: TGTGCCAGCAGCTTGCAAGTAGGGCGTTCCTATGGCTACACCTTC. Protein product: CASSLQVGRSYGYTF.

The chain combines TRBV7-4 with TRBJ1-5; D gene ambiguous. The CDR3 length is 15 residues. From germline, CDR1 is SGHVT and CDR2 SQSDAQ. V gave up 10 bases and J gave up 0 bases, with 16 bases separating them. The CDR3 DNA reads as TGTGCCAACCCCCGGACGGATTATAGCAATCAGCCCCAGCATTTT. Amino acids: CANPRTDYSNQPQHF.

A few counts support this clone. The chain has TRBV10-3 and TRBJ1-1; D is possibly TRBD1 (5 bases). Per germline, CDR1 ENHRY and CDR2 SYGVKD. Trimming took off 7 bases at V and 5 bases at J, with 14 bases between the two ends. This CDR3 region has 13 residues. CDR3 sequence (DNA): TGTGCCATCACCCCCCGGGAGGGGACTGAAGCTTTCTTT. Translation: CAITPREGTEAFF.

This clone was observed a few times. The junction departs from the called germline gene at one end, perhaps through a read error. The chain employs TRBV27 and TRBJ1-1, with D uncertain. Germline CDR1 reads MNHEY; CDR2 reads SMNVEV (reference sequence). The length of the CDR3 is 14 residues. CDR3 region: CASTRRGGNAEAFF. The CDR3 DNA follows: TGTGCCAGCACTCGGAGAGGTGGGAACGCTGAAGCTTTCTTT.

This chain uses TRBV7-6 with TRBJ2-2; D unresolved. Germline V gene data show CDR1 as SGHVS and CDR2 as FNYEAQ. The CDR3 length is 15 residues. V lost 1 base to trimming and J lost 3 bases, with 9 bases between them. The CDR3 spells CASSLDTWDTGELFF. DNA for the CDR3: TGTGCCAGCAGCTTAGACACATGGGACACCGGGGAGCTGTTTTTT.

The chain carries TRBV5-1 and TRBJ2-2, with unresolved D. Germline V gene lookup returns CDR1 SGHRS and CDR2 YFSETQ. The CDR3 has 12 residues. Trimming took 7 bases from V and 1 from J, leaving 5 bases between them. The CDR3 DNA is TGCGCCAGCCAGGAGAACACCGGGGAGCTGTTTTTT. Its protein is CASQENTGELFF.

The sample holds a few counts of this clone. The rearrangement joins TRBV7-2 to TRBJ2-2; 8 bases fit TRBD2. The CDR3 is 16 amino acids. Germline values: CDR1 SGHTA, CDR2 FQGNSA. Germline trimming cut 5 bases from V and 7 bases from J; bases unmatched to any gene: 12. The CDR3 reads CASSPRRGLVGGELFF. CDR3 coding DNA: TGTGCCAGCAGCCCCCGCAGGGGACTAGTTGGCGGGGAGCTGTTTTTT.

J is TRBJ2-7 and V is TRBV28; 8 nucleotides agree with TRBD1. V was clipped by 6 bases and J by 3 bases; unmatched bases: 4. CDR1 and CDR2 (germline): MDHEN, SYDVKM. The CDR3 contains 13 residues. The CDR3 region has the DNA TGTGCCAGCAGGAGACAGGGGAGCTACGAGCAGTACTTC. Encoded protein: CASRRQGSYEQYF.

The chain is built from TRBV7-3 and TRBJ2-1, with 11 bases fitting TRBD1. CDR1 and CDR2 (germline): SGHTA, FQGTGA. The length of the CDR3 is 16 residues. Germline trimming cut 2 bases from V and 7 bases from J; bases unmatched to any gene: 7. CDR3 DNA sequence: TGTGCCAGCAGCTTAGGGGCCGGGACAGGGGGGAATGAGCAGTTCTTC. It is translated as CASSLGAGTGGNEQFF.

The chain couples TRBV7-2 to TRBJ1-5; maybe TRBD1 (5 bases). CDR1 is SGHTA, CDR2 FQGNSA, per germline. V was cut by 8 bases and J by 0 bases, with 5 bases left in between. The CDR3 contains 12 residues. CDR3 sequence: CASQGSNQPQHF. In nucleotides, the CDR3 is TGTGCCAGCCAGGGTAGCAATCAGCCCCAGCATTTT.

This clone has ten or more counts. The chain combines TRBV6-2 or TRBV6-3 with TRBJ2-7, with TRBD1 matching over 9 bases. This CDR3 contains 15 residues. Looked up from germline, CDR1 is MNHEY and CDR2 is SVGEGT. V gave up 4 bases and J gave up 2 bases; unmatched junction bases: 6. The CDR3 sequence is CASSSDRGHPYEQYF. DNA for the CDR3: TGTGCCAGCAGTTCGGACAGGGGTCACCCCTACGAGCAGTACTTC.

In this sample, this clone turned up a few times. The chain uses TRBV27 and TRBJ1-6; D is uncertain. The CDR3 extends over 11 amino acids. Germline lookup yields CDR1 MNHEY and CDR2 SMNVEV (reference sequence). V lost 8 bases and J lost 4, with 3 bases in between. CDR3 in DNA: TGTGCCAGCGGATATAATTCACCCCTCCACTTT. Translation gives CASGYNSPLHF.

The chain is built from TRBV5-4 and TRBJ2-5; TRBD2 matches 13 bases. The V gene's germline CDR1 is SGHNT and CDR2 YYREEE (reference sequence). The CDR3 covers 15 residues. J lost 2 bases, V lost 3 bases, and 1 base had no gene match. Here the CDR3 reads CASSWGLAGQETQYF. The CDR3 region has the DNA TGTGCCAGCAGCTGGGGACTAGCGGGGCAAGAGACCCAGTACTTC.

The J gene is TRBJ1-1, the V gene TRBV5-1; D unclear. This CDR3 contains 15 residues. CDR1 is SGHRS and CDR2 is YFSETQ in the germline V gene. Deletions cut 4 bases from V and 1 base from J, with 14 bases between. This CDR3 reads CASSPSGRRNTEAFF. The CDR3 DNA follows: TGCGCCAGCAGCCCGAGCGGACGGAGGAACACTGAAGCTTTCTTT.

The chain has TRBV7-9 and TRBJ2-7, with D perhaps matching TRBD2 (6 bases). CDR1 is SEHNR and CDR2 is FQNEAQ in the germline V gene (reference sequence). This CDR3 comprises 15 residues. V lost 5 bases to trimming and J lost 3 bases, with 17 bases between them. The CDR3 DNA reads as TGTGCCAGCAGCAGCAGCGGGCTCGCCTACTACGAGCAGTACTTC. This encodes CASSSSGLAYYEQYF.

This clone was detected only a few times. The V call is TRBV7-2, the J call TRBJ2-2; no clear D. The CDR3 extends over 14 amino acids. The germline gives CDR1 SGHTA, CDR2 FQGNSA. Trimming removed 3 bases from V and 1 base from J, with 6 bases in between. CDR3 loop: CASSLDGNTGELFF. CDR3 sequence (DNA): TGTGCCAGCAGCTTGGATGGGAACACCGGGGAGCTGTTTTTT.

The chain has TRBV2 and TRBJ2-1; weak D call: TRBD1 (6 bases). The CDR3 contains 12 residues. CDR1 and CDR2 from the germline V gene are SNHLY and FYNNEI. V lost 7 bases, J lost 8 bases, and 12 bases lay in between. The CDR3: CASMRGSYEQFF. The CDR3 DNA reads as TGTGCCAGCATGAGGGGGTCGTATGAGCAGTTCTTC.

In its sample, this clone was seen once. The V and J genes are TRBV25-1 and TRBJ1-4, with TRBD1 identical over 12 bases. Germline lookup yields CDR1 MGHDK and CDR2 SYGVNS. V was pared by 6 bases and J by 5 bases, with 13 bases of the junction left unmatched. The CDR3 is 18 amino acids. The chain's CDR3 is CASRRLRDRGLTNEKLFF. The DNA of the CDR3 is TGTGCCAGCAGACGTCTCCGGGACAGGGGGCTAACAAATGAAAAACTGTTTTTT.

A few counts support this clone. The genes are TRBV2 and TRBJ2-7; 11 bases fit TRBD1. The CDR3 is made up of 14 amino acids. CDR1 is SNHLY, CDR2 FYNNEI, per germline. The trim removed 6 bases at V and 2 bases at J, leaving 3 bases unmatched. CDR3 bases: TGTGCCAGCAGCCCGGGACAGGGGGCCTACGAGCAGTACTTC. This encodes CASSPGQGAYEQYF.

The chain carries TRBV6-2 or TRBV6-3 and TRBJ1-2; D possibly corresponds to TRBD1 (5 bases). V was trimmed by 1 base and J by 2 bases, leaving 11 bases between them. The CDR3 loop spans 15 amino acids. CDR1 is MNHEY, CDR2 SVGEGT, per germline. CDR3 residues: CASSYWAGKNYGYTF. DNA of the CDR3: TGTGCCAGCAGTTACTGGGCAGGGAAAAACTATGGCTACACCTTC.